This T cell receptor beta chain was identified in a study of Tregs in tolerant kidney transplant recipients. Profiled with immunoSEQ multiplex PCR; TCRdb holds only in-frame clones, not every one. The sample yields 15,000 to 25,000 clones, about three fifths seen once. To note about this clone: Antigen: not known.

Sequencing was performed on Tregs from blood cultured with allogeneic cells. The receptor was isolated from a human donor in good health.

The CDR3 DNA reads as TGTGCCAGCAGCTTACGACACGGTTCTAATGAAAAACTGTTTTTT. Translation gives CASSLRHGSNEKLFF. The V gene is TRBV7-2, the J gene TRBJ1-4; no clear D. The CDR3 length is 15 residues. The germline V and J ends were trimmed by 2 bases and 3 bases, with 10 bases remaining between them. Germline CDR1 is SGHTA and CDR2 is FQGNSA.